This is a list of T cell receptor beta chains from one sample in a study of blood T cell repertoires in COVID-19. Sequencing was performed with immunoSEQ multiplex PCR; in TCRdb, only in-frame clones are kept and a portion is missing. This sample yields about 98,000 clones, of which more than 90% are seen a single time; more than 1.5% belongs to the top ten. Material: peripheral blood. The receptors were gathered from a woman between 45 and 65 years old with COVID-19, enrolled during active disease. The CDR3 runs from the conserved cysteine through the conserved F or W. A D gene is named only where the DNA matches it firmly. Size values are once, few and many counts, or a class for expanded clones, and some rows have none.

size,D,V,J,CDR3,DNA
-,-,TRBV7-2,TRBJ1-2,CASSRFKEVDAGYGYTF,TGTGCCAGCAGTCGTTTCAAGGAGGTTGACGCGGGCTATGGCTACACCTTC
-,TRBD1,TRBV11-1,TRBJ2-1,CASSYPGTGLTDEQFF,TGTGCCAGCAGCTACCCCGGGACAGGGTTAACGGATGAGCAGTTCTTC
-,-,TRBV7-2,TRBJ1-4,CASSPFGQLGEKLFF,TGTGCCAGCAGCCCCTTTGGACAGTTAGGGGAAAAACTGTTTTTT
-,-,TRBV21-1,TRBJ1-2,CASGQGQGGYTF,TGTGCCAGCGGGCAGGGGCAGGGCGGCTACACCTTC
-,TRBD1,TRBV19,TRBJ2-2,CASSIQDRGLNTGELFF,TGTGCCAGTAGTATCCAGGACAGGGGTTTGAACACCGGGGAGCTGTTTTTT
-,TRBD2,TRBV3-1/TRBV3-2,TRBJ2-1,CASRGGPLGNEQFF,TGTGCCAGTCGCGGGGGGCCCCTAGGAAATGAGCAGTTCTTC
-,TRBD1,TRBV5-1,TRBJ1-6,CASSPQGIVNNSPLHF,TGCGCCAGCAGCCCACAGGGGATCGTGAATAATTCACCCCTCCACTTT
-,TRBD1,TRBV24-1,TRBJ1-5,CATSAGTGGVSNQPQHF,TGTGCCACCAGTGCCGGGACAGGGGGTGTTAGCAATCAGCCCCAGCATTTT
-,-,TRBV7-3,TRBJ2-2,CASSQRGTPGFGELFF,TGTGCCAGCAGCCAAAGGGGGACGCCGGGATTTGGGGAGCTGTTTTTT
-,TRBD2,TRBV3-1/TRBV3-2,TRBJ2-7,CASSHGTSGGKQYF,TGTGCCAGCAGCCACGGGACTAGCGGGGGTAAGCAGTACTTC
-,TRBD1,TRBV19,TRBJ1-5,CATSSNRGASNQPQHF,TGTGCCACCAGCAGCAACAGGGGCGCCAGCAATCAGCCCCAGCATTTT
-,-,TRBV4-3,TRBJ2-1,CASSQDGETYNEQFF,TGCGCCAGCAGCCAAGACGGGGAGACCTACAATGAGCAGTTCTTC
once,TRBD1,TRBV9,TRBJ2-6,CASSVGRTGGTGANVLTF,TGTGCCAGCAGCGTAGGGAGGACAGGGGGCACTGGGGCCAACGTCCTGACTTTC
-,TRBD1,TRBV15,TRBJ2-7,CATSSMTGDEQYF,TGTGCCACCAGCAGTATGACAGGGGACGAGCAGTACTTC
-,TRBD1,TRBV5-1,TRBJ2-3,CASSFKVFRTGSTDTQYF,TGCGCCAGCAGCTTTAAAGTGTTTAGGACAGGGAGCACAGATACGCAGTATTTT
-,-,TRBV19,TRBJ2-2,CASSIVLPAGELFF,TGTGCCAGTAGTATAGTATTGCCGGCCGGGGAGCTGTTTTTT
-,TRBD1,TRBV28,TRBJ2-1,CASSFPTGRNEQFF,TGTGCCAGCAGCTTCCCGACAGGGAGAAATGAGCAGTTCTTC
-,TRBD1,TRBV2,TRBJ1-2,CASSEPGGYGYTF,TGTGCCAGCAGTGAACCAGGGGGCTATGGCTACACCTTC
-,-,TRBV7-3,TRBJ2-3,CASSLGPGTDTQYF,TGTGCCAGCAGCTTAGGACCGGGGACAGATACGCAGTATTTT
-,-,TRBV2,TRBJ2-5,CASSLDSTPQETQYF,TGTGCCAGCTCCTTGGACTCGACACCTCAAGAGACCCAGTACTTC
-,TRBD1,TRBV12-3/TRBV12-4,TRBJ1-5,CASSQGEPQHF,TGTGCCAGCAGCCAGGGGGAGCCCCAGCATTTT
-,TRBD1,TRBV19,TRBJ1-5,CASSLDPTGDQPQHF,TGTGCTAGTAGTCTGGATCCAACAGGGGATCAGCCCCAGCATTTT
-,TRBD1,TRBV18,TRBJ1-1,CASSPTRDSEAFF,TGTGCCAGCTCCCCGACCCGGGACAGTGAAGCTTTCTTT
once,TRBD1,TRBV28,TRBJ1-5,CASSRGTAPHQPQHF,TGTGCCAGCAGTAGGGGGACAGCTCCCCATCAGCCCCAGCATTTT
-,TRBD1,TRBV5-4,TRBJ2-3,CASSRGQSTDTQYF,TGTGCCAGCAGCCGGGGACAGTCCACAGATACGCAGTATTTT
-,-,TRBV12-5,TRBJ1-5,CASGSDGRHREQPQHF,TGTGCTAGTGGCTCCGACGGCAGGCACAGGGAGCAGCCCCAGCATTTT
few,-,TRBV9,TRBJ2-3,CASSVSTGGKADTQYF,TGTGCCAGCAGCGTATCCACGGGGGGCAAGGCAGATACGCAGTATTTT
-,-,TRBV11-3,TRBJ2-1,CASRSQSAGHNEQFF,TGTGCCAGCAGATCCCAAAGCGCGGGGCACAATGAGCAGTTCTTC
once,-,TRBV3-1/TRBV3-2,TRBJ1-2,CASSQAPGSPYGYTF,TGTGCCAGCAGCCAAGCTCCAGGGTCCCCCTATGGCTACACCTTC
-,-,TRBV9,TRBJ2-1,CASSVVASSEQFF,TGTGCCAGCAGCGTAGTAGCCTCGTCTGAGCAGTTCTTC
-,TRBD1,TRBV7-3,TRBJ1-3,CASSPTGGPGNTIYF,TGTGCCAGCAGTCCCACAGGGGGCCCTGGAAACACCATATATTTT
-,-,TRBV7-2,TRBJ2-5,CASSFGANRETQYF,TGTGCCAGCAGCTTTGGGGCAAACCGGGAGACCCAGTACTTC
-,-,TRBV11-2,TRBJ1-2,CASSQDRSIVYGYTF,TGTGCCAGCAGTCAAGACAGGTCTATCGTCTATGGCTACACCTTC
-,-,TRBV19,TRBJ2-1,CASSSGGLSSYNEQFF,TGTGCCAGTAGTAGCGGGGGCCTAAGCTCCTACAATGAGCAGTTCTTC
-,-,TRBV27,TRBJ2-7,CASSLLGTRYEQYF,TGTGCCAGCAGTTTATTGGGGACACGGTACGAGCAGTACTTC
-,TRBD1,TRBV19,TRBJ1-2,CASSMQGANYGYTF,TGTGCCAGTAGTATGCAGGGGGCAAACTATGGCTACACCTTC
-,-,TRBV11-3,TRBJ1-1,CASSNLTVSNTEAFF,TGTGCCAGCAGCAACCTGACAGTTTCTAACACTGAAGCTTTCTTT
-,-,TRBV9,TRBJ2-3,CASSVSFDTQYF,TGTGCCAGCAGCGTATCTTTCGATACGCAGTATTTT
few,-,TRBV10-3,TRBJ1-2,CAISPSGLYGYTF,TGTGCCATCAGCCCCTCGGGACTCTATGGCTACACCTTC
-,TRBD1,TRBV6-5,TRBJ2-1,CASSRDRTYNEQFF,TGTGCCAGCAGCCGGGACAGAACCTACAATGAGCAGTTCTTC
-,-,TRBV15,TRBJ1-5,CATGGAGNQPQHF,TGTGCCACTGGGGGGGCTGGCAATCAGCCCCAGCATTTT
-,TRBD2,TRBV7-6,TRBJ2-1,CASSLVASGYNEQFF,TGTGCCAGCAGCTTAGTCGCTAGCGGCTACAATGAGCAGTTCTTC
-,-,TRBV21-1,TRBJ1-2,CASSSTGDYGYTF,TGTGCCAGCAGCTCTACAGGGGACTATGGCTACACCTTC
-,TRBD1,TRBV19,TRBJ1-3,CASSSGTDYLGNTIYF,TGTGCCAGTAGTTCTGGGACAGATTATCTCGGAAACACCATATATTTT
-,-,TRBV10-1,TRBJ2-7,CASSERSWGTAGPYEQYF,TGCGCCAGCAGTGAGAGGAGTTGGGGGACTGCCGGCCCCTACGAGCAGTACTTC
-,-,TRBV21-1,TRBJ1-2,CASSIRDRGEAEGYTF,TGTGCCAGCAGCATAAGGGACAGGGGGGAAGCGGAGGGCTACACCTTC
once,TRBD1,TRBV19,TRBJ1-2,CASSIVAGQGIYTF,TGTGCCAGTAGTATAGTGGCGGGACAGGGCATCTACACCTTC
-,-,TRBV3-1/TRBV3-2,TRBJ2-3,CASSPTVTDTQYF,TGTGCCAGCAGCCCAACAGTAACAGATACGCAGTATTTT
-,-,TRBV5-4,TRBJ1-1,CASTTGLKVTEAFF,TGTGCCAGCACCACCGGGTTGAAGGTCACTGAAGCTTTCTTT
-,-,TRBV12-5,TRBJ2-7,CASGLVPDSYEQYF,TGTGCTAGTGGTTTGGTCCCCGACAGCTACGAGCAGTACTTC
-,-,TRBV6-2/TRBV6-3,TRBJ1-3,CASSDLFDIRNTIYF,TGTGCCAGCAGTGACCTTTTCGACATACGAAACACCATATATTTT
-,-,TRBV7-2,TRBJ1-6,CASSLEWQGFNSPLHF,TGTGCCAGCAGCTTAGAATGGCAGGGATTTAATTCACCCCTCCACTTT
-,TRBD1,TRBV5-1,TRBJ1-2,CASRLLDRDYGYTF,TGCGCCAGCAGACTTTTAGACAGGGACTATGGCTACACCTTC
-,-,TRBV19,TRBJ1-5,CASRQGFGSNQPQHF,TGTGCCAGTAGGCAGGGTTTTGGGAGCAATCAGCCCCAGCATTTT
-,-,TRBV21-1,TRBJ1-5,CASSKGVRGQPQHF,TGTGCCAGCAGCAAAGGAGTTAGAGGGCAGCCCCAGCATTTT
once,TRBD2,TRBV5-6,TRBJ2-7,CASSSTGGYYEQYF,TGTGCCAGCAGCTCAACGGGGGGGTACTACGAGCAGTACTTC
once,TRBD2,TRBV19,TRBJ2-3,CASSPLAGGPTDTQYF,TGTGCCAGTAGTCCCCTAGCGGGGGGGCCGACAGATACGCAGTATTTT
-,-,TRBV30,TRBJ1-1,CAWSALSGWNTEAFF,TGTGCCTGGAGTGCCCTTAGCGGTTGGAACACTGAAGCTTTCTTT